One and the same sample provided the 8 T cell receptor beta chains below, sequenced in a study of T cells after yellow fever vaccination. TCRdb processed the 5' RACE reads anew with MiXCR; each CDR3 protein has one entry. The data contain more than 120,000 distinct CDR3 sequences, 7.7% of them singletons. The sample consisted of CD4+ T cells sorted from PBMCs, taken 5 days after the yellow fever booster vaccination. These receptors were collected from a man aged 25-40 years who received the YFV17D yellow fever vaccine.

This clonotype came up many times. The CDR3 protein is CASSGGSSSYNEQFF. The DNA for the CDR3 is TGTGCCAGCAGTGGGGGAAGTAGCTCCTACAATGAGCAGTTCTTC. The V gene is TRBV2, the J gene TRBJ2-1; D is unresolved. CDR3 length: 15 amino acids. V lost 4 bases to trimming and J lost 0 bases, with 10 bases between them. CDR1 and CDR2 (germline): SNHLY, FYNNEI.

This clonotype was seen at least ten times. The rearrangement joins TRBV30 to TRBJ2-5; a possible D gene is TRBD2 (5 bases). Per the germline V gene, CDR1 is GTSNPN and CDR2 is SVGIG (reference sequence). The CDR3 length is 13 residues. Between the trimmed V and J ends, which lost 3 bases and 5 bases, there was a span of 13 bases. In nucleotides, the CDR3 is TGTGCCTGGAGCGGACTGACTCGGGAGACCCAGTACTTC. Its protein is CAWSGLTRETQYF.

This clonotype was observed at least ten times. The CDR3 nucleotides are TGTGCCACCAGCAGAGAAGAGGCGGGGTCCTACGAGCAGTACTTC. Its protein is CATSREEAGSYEQYF. This sequence joins TRBV15 and TRBJ2-7; a possible D gene is TRBD2 (6 bases). Trimming shortened V by 0 bases and J by 1 base, and 10 bases separated the two germline ends. Germline V lookup: CDR1 LNHNV, CDR2 YYDKDF (reference sequence). This CDR3 contains 15 residues.

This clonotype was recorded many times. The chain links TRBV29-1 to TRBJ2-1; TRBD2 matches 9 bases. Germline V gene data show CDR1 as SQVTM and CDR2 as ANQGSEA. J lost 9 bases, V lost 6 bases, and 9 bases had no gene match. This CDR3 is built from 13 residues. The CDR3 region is CSVLAGAYSEQFF. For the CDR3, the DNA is TGCAGCGTACTAGCGGGTGCCTATAGTGAGCAGTTCTTC.

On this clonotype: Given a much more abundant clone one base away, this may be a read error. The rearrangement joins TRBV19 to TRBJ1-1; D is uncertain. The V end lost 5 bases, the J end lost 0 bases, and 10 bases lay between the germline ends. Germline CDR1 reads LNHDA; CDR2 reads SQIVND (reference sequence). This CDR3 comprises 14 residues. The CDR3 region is CASSLAHLNTEAFF. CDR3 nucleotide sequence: TGTGCCAGTAGTTTGGCACACTTGAACACTGAAGCTTTCTTT.

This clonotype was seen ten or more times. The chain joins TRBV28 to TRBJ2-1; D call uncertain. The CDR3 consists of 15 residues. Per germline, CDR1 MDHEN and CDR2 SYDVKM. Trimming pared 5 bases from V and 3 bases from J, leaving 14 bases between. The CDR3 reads CASSPGILRYNEQFF. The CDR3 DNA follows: TGTGCCAGCAGTCCCGGCATACTCCGCTACAATGAGCAGTTCTTC.

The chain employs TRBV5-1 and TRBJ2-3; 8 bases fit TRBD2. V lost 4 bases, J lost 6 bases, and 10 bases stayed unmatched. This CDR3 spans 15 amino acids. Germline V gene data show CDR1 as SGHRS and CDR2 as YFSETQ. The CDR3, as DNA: TGCGCCAGCAGCCCACGGGACGGGGGGGAGGATACGCAGTATTTT. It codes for CASSPRDGGEDTQYF.

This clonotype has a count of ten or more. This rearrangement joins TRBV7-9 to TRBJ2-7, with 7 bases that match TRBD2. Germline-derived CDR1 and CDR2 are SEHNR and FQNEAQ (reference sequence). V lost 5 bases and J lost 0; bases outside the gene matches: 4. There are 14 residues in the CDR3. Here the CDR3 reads CASSQRGVSYEQYF. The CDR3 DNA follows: TGTGCCAGCAGCCAACGGGGGGTCTCCTACGAGCAGTACTTC.